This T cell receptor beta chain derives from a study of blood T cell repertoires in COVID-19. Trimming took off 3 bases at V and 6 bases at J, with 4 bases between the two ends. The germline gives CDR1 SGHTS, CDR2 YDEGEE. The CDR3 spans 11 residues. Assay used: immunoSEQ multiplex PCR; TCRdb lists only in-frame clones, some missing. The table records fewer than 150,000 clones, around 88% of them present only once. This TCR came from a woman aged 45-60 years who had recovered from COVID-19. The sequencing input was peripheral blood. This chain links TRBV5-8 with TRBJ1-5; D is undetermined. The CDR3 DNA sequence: TGTGCCAGCAGCTCCCGTCAGCCCCAGCATTTT. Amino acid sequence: CASSSRQPQHF. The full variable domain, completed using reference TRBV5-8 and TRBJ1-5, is EAGVTQSPTHLIKTRGQQATLRCSPISGHTSVYWYQQALGLGLQFLLWYDEGEERNRGNFPPRFSGRQFPNYSSELNVNALELEDSALYLCASSSRQPQHFGDGTRLSIL.